A selection of T cell receptor beta chains follows, all from one sample in a study of T cell repertoires in cytomegalovirus infection. Their antigen targets remain unknown. TCRdb processed the reads anew with MiXCR; each CDR3 protein has one entry. The sample records roughly 860,000 distinct CDR3 sequences, approximately 30% being singletons. Sequenced material: cultured CD8+ T cells from PBMCs, taken from culture after CMV antigen stimulation. The receptors shown here come from a human donor in good health (CMV status not recorded). Some clones in this sample may be carry-over from other donors' samples. The CDR3 runs from the conserved cysteine through the conserved F or W. The D gene is left open where the match is weak. Part of the rows lack a size; the others show once, few, many or a class for expanded clones.

j_gene,v_gene,abundance,d_gene,CDR3nt,CDR3aa
TRBJ1-5,TRBV7-4,many,-,TGTGCCAGCAGCTTTTATGGGGGCGACAATCAGCCCCAGCATTTT,CASSFYGGDNQPQHF
TRBJ2-3,TRBV4-1,-,TRBD1,TGTGCCAGCAGCCAAGAGAGGGGGCAGAAAGATACGCAGTATTTT,CASSQERGQKDTQYF
TRBJ2-7,TRBV23-1,-,-,TGCGCCAGCAGTCCTTTATCTTGTTGGGACGAGAACTTTGAGCAGTACTTC,CASSPLSCWDENFEQYF
TRBJ2-2,TRBV27,-,TRBD2,TGTGCCAGCAGCTTCCAAACACCGGGACTAGCGGGGGGGGTCACCGGGGAGCTGTTTTTT,CASSFQTPGLAGGVTGELFF
TRBJ1-5,TRBV20-1,-,-,TGCAGTGCTACTCCGGCGAACAATCAGCCCCAGCATTTT,CSATPANNQPQHF
TRBJ2-1,TRBV19,-,TRBD1,TGTGCCAGTCGTACTACAGGGGGGAACAATGAGCAGTTCTTC,CASRTTGGNNEQFF
TRBJ2-7,TRBV7-2,many,TRBD2,TGTGCCAGCAGCTTTCCCCTTAGCGGGGGCCCCTCCTACGAGCAGTACTTC,CASSFPLSGGPSYEQYF
TRBJ1-2,TRBV19,once,TRBD1,TGTGCCAGTAGTGCTCGACAGGGGCCCGCTTGGGGTGTTGGCTACACCTTC,CASSARQGPAWGVGYTF
TRBJ2-5,TRBV7-6,few,-,TGTGCCAGCAGCCCGAAGGGACGAGAGACCCAGTACTTC,CASSPKGRETQYF
TRBJ2-1,TRBV7-2,many,-,TGTGCCAGCAGCCCCTATAGTAGGAATGAGCAGTTCTTC,CASSPYSRNEQFF
TRBJ1-1,TRBV12-5,few,-,TGTGCTAGTGGTTTGGTAAACTCTGCGGGGGACACTGAAGCTTTCTTT,CASGLVNSAGDTEAFF
TRBJ2-3,TRBV7-2,many,-,TGTGCCAGCAGCTTAGCAGACGGTTACACTAGCACAGATACGCAGTATTTT,CASSLADGYTSTDTQYF
TRBJ1-2,TRBV19,few,-,TGTGCCAGTAGTACGGACAGTAACTATGGCTACACCTTC,CASSTDSNYGYTF
TRBJ2-1,TRBV27,few,TRBD2,TGTGCCAGCAGTCCGTTCGGGACTAGCGGGGGGAATGAGCAGTTCTTC,CASSPFGTSGGNEQFF
TRBJ2-3,TRBV7-2,many,TRBD2,TGTGCCAGCAGCTTTAACGGACTAGCGGGGGGGCAAGATACGCAGTATTTT,CASSFNGLAGGQDTQYF
TRBJ1-2,TRBV12-3/TRBV12-4,-,-,TGTGCCAGCAGCCTCGGGCCGGGTGGCTACACCTTC,CASSLGPGGYTF
TRBJ2-7,TRBV7-6,few,TRBD2,TGTGCCAGCAGCCCCGGACTAGCGGGGGGGCCTTCCTACGAGCAGTACTTC,CASSPGLAGGPSYEQYF
TRBJ1-6,TRBV27,few,-,TGTGCCAGCAGTTTAGGTCCCGGGACATATAATTCACCCCTCCACTTT,CASSLGPGTYNSPLHF
TRBJ2-1,TRBV3-1,few,-,TGTGCCAGCAGCCCTCCTTTGGGATCCTACAATGAGCAGTTCTTC,CASSPPLGSYNEQFF
TRBJ2-7,TRBV5-5,-,-,TGTGCCAGCAGCCCAAAGTCCGGGTACGAGCAGTACTTC,CASSPKSGYEQYF
TRBJ2-2,TRBV11-1,-,TRBD1,TGTGCCAGCAGCTTAGTAAACAGGGGGCGCGTAAACACCGGGGAGCTGTTTTTT,CASSLVNRGRVNTGELFF
TRBJ2-7,TRBV2,-,TRBD1,TGTGCCAGCAGTGACCCCGGGACAGGACTCAACGAGCAGTACTTC,CASSDPGTGLNEQYF